This T cell receptor beta chain was recovered during a study of cytotoxic CD8 clonotypes in ibrutinib-treated CLL. Study at large: Response samples followed a median about twelve months of treatment, range 6 to 36.

In regard to this clone: Its antigen is currently unknown.

The data were produced by immunoSEQ multiplex PCR, yet TCRdb's version contains in-frame clones alone and is incomplete. The sample consists of approximately 150,000 clones, approximately 91% of them appearing once. The CDR3 runs to 15 residues. The V and J ends lost 0 bases and 5 bases, in that order; junction bases with no gene match: 7. CDR1 and CDR2 from the germline V gene are MNHNY and SVGAGI (reference sequence). Study results and limitations: The study found baseline clonality above age-matched healthy donors, tracking circulating CD8+ T-cell counts.

This TCR derives from a human donor with chronic lymphocytic leukemia. The chain links TRBV6-6 to TRBJ2-7; 7 bases map to TRBD2. The starting material was PBMCs, obtained at disease progression, from a patient treated with ibrutinib. Written as DNA, the CDR3 is TGTGCCAGCAGTTACTCCCTGCGGGAGCAGAACGAGCAGTACTTC. Its protein is CASSYSLREQNEQYF.